This entry features one TCR beta chain sequence. Its antigen is undetermined. The data stem from a study of PD-L1 blockade in urothelial cancer. Study background: Blood was analyzed 3 weeks (second dose) and 6 weeks after treatment start. T cells numbered a median of approximately 150,000 in the blood samples.

Profiling relied on immunoSEQ multiplex PCR, and the TCRdb table lists in-frame clones only, not all of them. Here the sample spans about 15,000 clones, 88% being singletons. The CDR3 covers 15 residues. V was cut by 9 bases and J by 6 bases, with 21 bases left in between. CDR1 and CDR2 from the germline V gene are LNHDA and SQIVND (reference sequence). General study points: Durable-benefit cases showed more tumor-associated blood clone expansion at 3 weeks.

Source: PBMCs, taken around atezolizumab (anti-PD-L1) treatment. The chain is built from TRBV19 and TRBJ1-5; TRBD1 might be the D (6 bases). This sequence originates from a man in his 70s with urothelial cancer. As DNA, the CDR3 is TGTGCCAGCGATCCCCGGGGGGGGCTTGGTCAGCCCCAGCATTTT. Amino acid sequence: CASDPRGGLGQPQHF.